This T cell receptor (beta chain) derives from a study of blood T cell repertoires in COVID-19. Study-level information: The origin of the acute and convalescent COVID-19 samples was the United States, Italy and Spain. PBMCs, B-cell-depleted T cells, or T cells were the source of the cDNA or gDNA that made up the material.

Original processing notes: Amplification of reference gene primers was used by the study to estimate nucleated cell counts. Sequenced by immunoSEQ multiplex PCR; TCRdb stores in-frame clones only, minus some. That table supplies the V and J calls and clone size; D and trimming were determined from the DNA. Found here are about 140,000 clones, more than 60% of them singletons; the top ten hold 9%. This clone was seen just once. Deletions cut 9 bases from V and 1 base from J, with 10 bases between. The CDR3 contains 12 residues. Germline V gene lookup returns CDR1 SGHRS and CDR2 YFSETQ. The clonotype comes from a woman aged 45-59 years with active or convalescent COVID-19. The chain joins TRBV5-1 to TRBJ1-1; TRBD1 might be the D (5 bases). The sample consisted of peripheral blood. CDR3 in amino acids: CATSTGNTEAFF. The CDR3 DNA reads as TGCGCCACCTCCACAGGGAACACTGAAGCTTTCTTT.